These T cell receptor beta chains were read from a single sample in a study of blood T cell repertoires in COVID-19. Assay: immunoSEQ multiplex PCR; the TCRdb copy retains only in-frame clones and omits some. The sample has about 270,000 clones; under 95% are singletons. Material for sequencing was PBMCs or T cells enriched from blood (not recorded which). These TCRs come from a man aged 35 to 55 who had been exposed to COVID-19. Each CDR3 is given with its conserved first and last residue. D genes are given only for firm matches. Clone size is stated in some rows and not others, as once, few, many or a class when expanded.

j_gene,d_gene,v_gene,abundance,CDR3aa,CDR3nt
TRBJ1-2,TRBD1,TRBV28,.,CASRGGQEINYGYTF,TGTGCCAGCAGGGGGGGACAGGAGATTAACTATGGCTACACCTTC
TRBJ2-5,.,TRBV2,.,CASRMTVQETQYF,TGTGCCAGCAGGATGACAGTGCAAGAGACCCAGTACTTC
TRBJ2-7,.,TRBV28,once,CASRRKVNGGVPF,TGTGCCAGCAGGCGGAAGGTAAACGGAGGGGTCCCTTTC
TRBJ2-6,.,TRBV6-2/TRBV6-3,.,CASSKRTSSGANVLTF,TGTGCCAGCAGTAAAAGGACAAGCTCTGGGGCCAACGTCCTGACTTTC
TRBJ1-4,.,TRBV11-2,.,CASSLWGRAEEKLFF,TGTGCCAGCAGCTTATGGGGCAGGGCCGAAGAAAAACTGTTTTTT
TRBJ1-4,TRBD1,TRBV15,.,CATTRTGGTNEKLFF,TGTGCCACCACTAGGACAGGAGGGACTAATGAAAAACTGTTTTTT
TRBJ2-7,.,TRBV3-1/TRBV3-2,.,CASSQNTVSYEQYF,TGTGCCAGCAGCCAAAATACAGTCTCCTACGAGCAGTACTTC
TRBJ2-2,.,TRBV6-5,once,CASRYRGGQAGELFF,TGTGCCAGCAGATACAGGGGAGGGCAAGCCGGGGAGCTGTTTTTT
TRBJ1-1,.,TRBV11-3,.,CASSFARGRRGAEAFF,TGTGCCAGCAGCTTTGCCAGGGGCCGCCGGGGAGCTGAAGCTTTCTTT
TRBJ1-2,TRBD1,TRBV5-1,.,CASSLVSDRNYGYTF,TGCGCCAGCAGCTTGGTTTCGGACAGGAACTATGGCTACACCTTC
TRBJ2-3,TRBD1,TRBV27,.,CASSLSPTGLHHTDTQYF,TGTGCCAGCAGTTTATCCCCGACAGGGCTCCACCACACAGATACGCAGTATTTT
TRBJ2-3,.,TRBV15,once,CATSRRTGGDTQYF,TGTGCCACCAGCAGACGCACAGGTGGGGATACGCAGTATTTT
TRBJ2-7,.,TRBV7-9,few,CASSSRTSGVLYEQYF,TGTGCCAGCAGCTCCCGCACTTCCGGGGTACTCTACGAGCAGTACTTC
TRBJ2-4,.,TRBV11-2,.,CASSFDPGDIQYF,TGTGCCAGCAGCTTTGATCCGGGGGACATTCAGTACTTC
TRBJ2-5,TRBD1,TRBV2,.,CASSKSGGAIPQETQYF,TGTGCCAGCAGTAAATCAGGGGGCGCGATTCCCCAAGAGACCCAGTACTTC
TRBJ1-1,TRBD1,TRBV18,.,CASSPRDRGGGTEAFF,TGTGCCAGCTCACCACGGGACAGGGGAGGTGGGACTGAAGCTTTCTTT
TRBJ2-7,.,TRBV7-2,.,CASSPLASKYEQYF,TGTGCCAGCAGCCCCTTGGCTAGTAAGTACGAGCAGTACTTC
TRBJ2-3,.,TRBV20-1,.,CSAIDRTDTQYF,TGCAGTGCTATTGACAGAACAGATACGCAGTATTTT
TRBJ2-7,TRBD2,TRBV19,.,CASSIGSGSSYEQYF,TGTGCCAGTAGTATTGGTAGCGGGAGTTCCTACGAGCAGTACTTC
TRBJ2-7,TRBD2,TRBV2,.,CASSGLAGTHPYEQYF,TGTGCCAGCAGTGGACTAGCGGGAACTCACCCCTACGAGCAGTACTTC
TRBJ1-3,.,TRBV27,.,CASSPGIRGNTIYF,TGTGCCAGCAGCCCGGGGATTCGAGGAAACACCATATATTTT
TRBJ2-7,TRBD1,TRBV7-2,.,CASRPGQVSYEQYF,TGTGCCAGCAGACCGGGACAGGTATCCTACGAGCAGTACTTC
TRBJ2-6,.,TRBV3-1/TRBV3-2,.,CASSLWAYDLTF,TGTGCCAGCAGCCTTTGGGCCTACGACCTGACTTTC
TRBJ1-4,TRBD1,TRBV19,.,CASTSFRTGTGREKLFF,TGTGCCAGTACCTCGTTCAGAACCGGGACAGGGCGAGAAAAACTGTTTTTT
TRBJ1-6,TRBD1,TRBV5-1,.,CASSQGTAGGVSPLHF,TGCGCCAGCAGCCAGGGGACAGCCGGGGGTGTTTCACCCCTCCACTTT
TRBJ2-3,.,TRBV18,.,CASSPPRNPSTDTQYF,TGTGCCAGCTCACCACCGCGGAACCCTAGCACAGATACGCAGTATTTT
TRBJ2-7,TRBD2,TRBV7-2,.,CASSLPKTSATYEQYF,TGTGCCAGCAGCCTACCCAAGACTAGCGCTACCTACGAGCAGTACTTC
TRBJ2-7,TRBD1,TRBV5-1,.,CASSDGTGGGYEQYF,TGCGCCAGCAGCGACGGGACAGGGGGCGGGTACGAGCAGTACTTC
TRBJ2-1,TRBD2,TRBV7-3,.,CASSFPGEGWGEQFF,TGTGCCAGCAGCTTCCCGGGGGAGGGCTGGGGTGAGCAGTTCTTC
TRBJ2-1,.,TRBV4-3,.,CASSQLGRALYNEQFF,TGCGCCAGCAGCCAATTAGGCAGGGCCCTTTACAATGAGCAGTTCTTC
TRBJ1-2,.,TRBV4-3,.,CASSQKRRGGYTF,TGCGCCAGCAGCCAAAAACGGAGGGGTGGCTACACCTTC
TRBJ1-1,TRBD1,TRBV19,.,CASIKAGTGNTEAFF,TGTGCCAGTATCAAAGCCGGGACAGGGAACACTGAAGCTTTCTTT
TRBJ1-2,.,TRBV29-1,once,CSVEEGGGGFYGYTF,TGCAGCGTTGAAGAGGGGGGAGGAGGGTTCTATGGCTACACCTTC
TRBJ1-1,.,TRBV4-2,.,CASSQGGGLNTEAFF,TGTGCCAGCAGCCAAGGGGGGGGTTTGAACACTGAAGCTTTCTTT
TRBJ1-2,TRBD1,TRBV6-5,.,CASSLGQGNYGYTF,TGTGCCAGCAGCCTAGGACAGGGGAACTATGGCTACACCTTC
TRBJ2-7,.,TRBV5-1,.,CASSIDLYEQYF,TGCGCCAGCAGCATCGACTTATACGAGCAGTACTTC
TRBJ2-5,TRBD2,TRBV4-2,.,CASSQGTSGIGETQYF,TGTGCCAGCAGCCAAGGGACTAGCGGGATAGGAGAGACCCAGTACTTC
TRBJ1-2,.,TRBV6-1,.,CASSEGGLWGYTF,TGTGCCAGCAGTGAAGGGGGCCTCTGGGGCTACACCTTC
TRBJ1-5,.,TRBV24-1,.,CATSGTVNQPQHF,TGTGCCACCAGTGGTACAGTTAATCAGCCCCAGCATTTT
TRBJ2-3,TRBD1,TRBV29-1,.,CSVEDLTGPTDTQYF,TGCAGCGTTGAAGATCTGACAGGGCCCACAGATACGCAGTATTTT
TRBJ1-1,TRBD1,TRBV3-1/TRBV3-2,.,CASTTGGDTEAFF,TGTGCCAGCACCACAGGGGGGGACACTGAAGCTTTCTTT
TRBJ2-7,.,TRBV12-2,once,CASRKIGQQKNYEQYF,TGTGCAAGTCGCAAAATAGGACAACAGAAAAACTACGAGCAGTACTTC
TRBJ2-7,TRBD1,TRBV29-1,.,CSVERATGERTYEQYF,TGCAGCGTTGAGAGAGCGACAGGGGAGCGGACCTACGAGCAGTACTTC
TRBJ2-7,.,TRBV2,.,CASSDQGRSSYEQYF,TGTGCCAGCAGTGATCAGGGAAGGAGCTCCTACGAGCAGTACTTC
TRBJ2-6,.,TRBV9,.,CASAEGQGANVLTF,TGTGCCAGCGCGGAGGGGCAAGGGGCCAACGTCCTGACTTTC
TRBJ1-5,.,TRBV2,.,CASSEGGPQPQHF,TGTGCCAGCAGTGAGGGGGGACCCCAGCCCCAGCATTTT
TRBJ2-4,TRBD2,TRBV6-1,.,CASSEGLVGAKNIQYF,TGTGCCAGCAGTGAGGGACTAGTCGGGGCCAAAAACATTCAGTACTTC
TRBJ2-1,TRBD1,TRBV19,.,CASSTGGPSEQFF,TGTGCCAGTAGTACAGGGGGCCCATCTGAGCAGTTCTTC